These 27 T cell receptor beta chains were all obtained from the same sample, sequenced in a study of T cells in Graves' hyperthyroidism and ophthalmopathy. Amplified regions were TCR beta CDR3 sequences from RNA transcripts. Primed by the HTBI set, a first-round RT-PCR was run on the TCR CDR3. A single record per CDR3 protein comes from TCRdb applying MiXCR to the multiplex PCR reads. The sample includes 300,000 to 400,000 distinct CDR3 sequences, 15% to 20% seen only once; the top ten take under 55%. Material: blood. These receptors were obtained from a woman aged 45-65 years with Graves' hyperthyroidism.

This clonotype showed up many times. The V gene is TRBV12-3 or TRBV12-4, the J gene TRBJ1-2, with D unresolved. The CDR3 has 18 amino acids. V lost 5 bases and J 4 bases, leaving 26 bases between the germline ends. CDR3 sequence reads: CASSLRLDPRPLGYGYTF. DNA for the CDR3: TGTGCCAGCAGTCTTCGGCTAGATCCCAGACCTCTGGGCTATGGCTACACCTTC.

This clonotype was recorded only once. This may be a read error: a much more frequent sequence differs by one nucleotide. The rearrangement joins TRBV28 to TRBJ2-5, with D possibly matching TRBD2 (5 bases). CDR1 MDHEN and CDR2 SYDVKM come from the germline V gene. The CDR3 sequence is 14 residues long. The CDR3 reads CVSSFRASTETQYF. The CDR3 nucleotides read TGTGTCAGCAGTTTTCGGGCTAGCACGGAGACCCAGTACTTC.

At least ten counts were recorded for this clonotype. The CDR3 sequence is CSVGSGIPTDTQYF. In DNA, the CDR3 is TGCAGCGTAGGTAGCGGGATTCCAACGGATACGCAGTATTTT. The V call is TRBV29-1, the J call TRBJ2-3; the match to TRBD2 covers 8 bases. V lost 6 bases and J lost 6; bases outside the gene matches: 11. From germline, CDR1 is SQVTM and CDR2 ANQGSEA. The CDR3 runs to 14 residues.

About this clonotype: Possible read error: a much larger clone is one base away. This CDR3 reads CAGSEEGGGYTF. The CDR3 coding sequence is TGTGCCGGCAGCGAGGAGGGGGGTGGCTACACCTTC. The chain uses TRBV11-2 and TRBJ1-2; D perhaps matches TRBD1 (6 bases). The CDR3 sequence is 12 residues long. Looked up from germline, CDR1 is SGHAT and CDR2 is FQNNGV.

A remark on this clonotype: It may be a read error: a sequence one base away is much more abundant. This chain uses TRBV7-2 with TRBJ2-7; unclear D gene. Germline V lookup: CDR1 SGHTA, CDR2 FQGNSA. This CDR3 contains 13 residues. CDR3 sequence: CASSLAVTYGQYF. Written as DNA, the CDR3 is TGTGCCAGCAGCTTAGCGGTCACCTACGGGCAGTACTTC.

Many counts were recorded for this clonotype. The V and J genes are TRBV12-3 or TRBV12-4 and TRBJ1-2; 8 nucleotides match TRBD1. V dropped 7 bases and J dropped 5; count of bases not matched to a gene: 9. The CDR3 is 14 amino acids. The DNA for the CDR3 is TGTGCCAGCAACAACAGGGGGTTGAGTTATGGCTACACCTTC. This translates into CASNNRGLSYGYTF.

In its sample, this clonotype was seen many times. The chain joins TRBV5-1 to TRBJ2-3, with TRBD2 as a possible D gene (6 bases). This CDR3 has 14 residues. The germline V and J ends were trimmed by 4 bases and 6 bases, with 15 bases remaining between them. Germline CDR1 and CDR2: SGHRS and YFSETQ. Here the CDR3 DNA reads TGCGCCAGCAGCCTCGGAGGGCCGAGGGATACGCAGTATTTT. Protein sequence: CASSLGGPRDTQYF.

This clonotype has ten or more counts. DNA for the CDR3: TGCGCCAGCAGCTTGGCGGGTGGGGTCCACGAGCAGTACTTC. Protein: CASSLAGGVHEQYF. The chain combines TRBV5-1 with TRBJ2-7; D remains ambiguous. V gave up 0 bases and J gave up 5 bases, with 12 bases separating them. Germline CDR1 is SGHRS and CDR2 is YFSETQ. The CDR3 loop spans 14 amino acids.

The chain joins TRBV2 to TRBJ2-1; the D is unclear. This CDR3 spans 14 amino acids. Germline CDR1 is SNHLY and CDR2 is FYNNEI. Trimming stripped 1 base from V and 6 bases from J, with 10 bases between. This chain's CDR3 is CASSEGQLINEQFF. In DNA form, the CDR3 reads TGTGCCAGCAGTGAAGGGCAGCTTATCAATGAGCAGTTCTTC.

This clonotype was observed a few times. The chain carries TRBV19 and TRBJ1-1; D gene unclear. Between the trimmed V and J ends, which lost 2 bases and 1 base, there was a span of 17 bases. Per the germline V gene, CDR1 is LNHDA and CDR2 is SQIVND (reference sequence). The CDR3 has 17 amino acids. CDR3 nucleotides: TGTGCCAGTAGTATACAATTGGGTGGTTTGAAGAACACTGAAGCTTTCTTT. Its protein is CASSIQLGGLKNTEAFF.

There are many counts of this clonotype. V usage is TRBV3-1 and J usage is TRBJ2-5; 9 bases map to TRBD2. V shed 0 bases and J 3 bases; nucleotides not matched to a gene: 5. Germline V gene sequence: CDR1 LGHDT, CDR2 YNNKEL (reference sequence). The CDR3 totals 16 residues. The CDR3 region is CASSQDLASGKETQYF. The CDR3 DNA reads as TGTGCCAGCAGCCAAGATCTAGCTAGCGGGAAAGAGACCCAGTACTTC.

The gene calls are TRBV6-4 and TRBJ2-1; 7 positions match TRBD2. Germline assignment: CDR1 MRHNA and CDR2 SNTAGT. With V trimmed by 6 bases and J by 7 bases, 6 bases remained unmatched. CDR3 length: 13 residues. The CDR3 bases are TGTGCCAGCAGCTCTACTAGCGAGAATGAGCAGTTCTTC. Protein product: CASSSTSENEQFF.

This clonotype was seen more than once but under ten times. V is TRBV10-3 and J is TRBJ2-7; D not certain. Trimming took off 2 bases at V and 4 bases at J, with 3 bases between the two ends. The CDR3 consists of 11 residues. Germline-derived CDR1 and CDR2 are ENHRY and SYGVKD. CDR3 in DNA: TGTGCCATCAGTGAGCTGTACGAGCAGTACTTC. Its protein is CAISELYEQYF.

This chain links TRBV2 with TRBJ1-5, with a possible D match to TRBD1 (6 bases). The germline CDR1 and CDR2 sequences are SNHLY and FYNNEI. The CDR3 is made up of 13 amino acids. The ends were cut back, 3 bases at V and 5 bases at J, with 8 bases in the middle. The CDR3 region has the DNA TGTGCCAGCAGTGACAGGGGTTATCAGCCCCAGCATTTT. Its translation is CASSDRGYQPQHF.

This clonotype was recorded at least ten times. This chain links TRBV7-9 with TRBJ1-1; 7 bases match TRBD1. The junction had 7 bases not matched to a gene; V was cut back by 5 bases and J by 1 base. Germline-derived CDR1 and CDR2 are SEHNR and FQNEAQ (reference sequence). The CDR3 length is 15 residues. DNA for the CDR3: TGTGCCAGCAGCCCTTCGGGACAGCCGAACACTGAAGCTTTCTTT. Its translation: CASSPSGQPNTEAFF.

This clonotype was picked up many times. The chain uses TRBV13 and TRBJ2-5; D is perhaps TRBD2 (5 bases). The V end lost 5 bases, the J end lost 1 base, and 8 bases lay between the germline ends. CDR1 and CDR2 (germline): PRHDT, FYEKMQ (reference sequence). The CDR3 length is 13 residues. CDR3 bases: TGTGCCAGCAGCCAGGACTCCCAAGAGACCCAGTACTTC. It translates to CASSQDSQETQYF.

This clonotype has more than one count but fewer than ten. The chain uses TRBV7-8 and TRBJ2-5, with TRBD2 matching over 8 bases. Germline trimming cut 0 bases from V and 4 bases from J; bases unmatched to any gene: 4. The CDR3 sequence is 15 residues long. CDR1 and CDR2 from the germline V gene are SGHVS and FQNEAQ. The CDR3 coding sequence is TGTGCCAGCAGCTTAGCGATTCTAGCGGGAGAGACCCAGTACTTC. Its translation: CASSLAILAGETQYF.

CDR3 region: CASNRGTRGDTEAFF. The CDR3 nucleotides are TGTGCCAGTAACAGGGGAACAAGGGGGGACACTGAAGCTTTCTTT. The rearrangement links TRBV19 to TRBJ1-1; TRBD1 aligns across 7 bases. V gave up 7 bases and J gave up 3 bases; unmatched junction bases: 11. CDR3 size: 15 residues. CDR1 and CDR2 from the germline V gene are LNHDA and SQIVND (reference sequence). The full variable domain, with the rest looked up from reference TRBV19 and TRBJ1-1, is DGGITQSPKYLFRKEGQNVTLSCEQNLNHDAMYWYRQDPGQGLRLIYYSQIVNDFQKGDIAEGYSVSREKKESFPLTVTSAQKNPTAFYLCASNRGTRGDTEAFFGQGTRLTVV.

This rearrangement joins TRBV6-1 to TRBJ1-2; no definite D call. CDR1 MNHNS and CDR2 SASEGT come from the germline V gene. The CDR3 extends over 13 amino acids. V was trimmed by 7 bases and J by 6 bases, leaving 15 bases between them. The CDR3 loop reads CASNHIPADGYTF. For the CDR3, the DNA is TGTGCCAGCAACCATATACCGGCGGATGGCTACACCTTC.

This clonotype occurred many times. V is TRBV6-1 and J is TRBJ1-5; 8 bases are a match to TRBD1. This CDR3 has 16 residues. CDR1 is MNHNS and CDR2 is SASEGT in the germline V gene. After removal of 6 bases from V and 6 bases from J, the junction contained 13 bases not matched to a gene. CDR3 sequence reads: CASRTGTGGASQPQHF. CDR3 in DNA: TGTGCCAGCAGGACCGGGACAGGTGGGGCAAGTCAGCCCCAGCATTTT.

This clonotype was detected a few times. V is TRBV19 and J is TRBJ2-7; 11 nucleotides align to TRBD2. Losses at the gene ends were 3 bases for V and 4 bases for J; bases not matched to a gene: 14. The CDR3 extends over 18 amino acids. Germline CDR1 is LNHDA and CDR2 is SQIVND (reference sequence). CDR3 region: CASSIRLTGTSGLYEQYF. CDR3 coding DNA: TGTGCCAGTAGTATCCGTTTAACCGGGACTAGCGGACTATACGAGCAGTACTTC.

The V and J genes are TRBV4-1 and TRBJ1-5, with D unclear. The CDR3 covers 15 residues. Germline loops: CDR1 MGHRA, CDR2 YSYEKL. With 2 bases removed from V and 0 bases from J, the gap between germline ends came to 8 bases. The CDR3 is CASSQPGNSNQPQHF. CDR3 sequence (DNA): TGCGCCAGCAGCCAACCGGGGAATAGCAATCAGCCCCAGCATTTT.

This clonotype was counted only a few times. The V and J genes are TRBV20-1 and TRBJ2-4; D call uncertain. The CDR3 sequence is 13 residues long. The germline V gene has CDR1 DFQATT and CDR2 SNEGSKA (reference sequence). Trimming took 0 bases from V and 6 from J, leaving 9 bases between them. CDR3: CSAREGLGNIQYF. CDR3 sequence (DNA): TGCAGTGCTAGAGAAGGGCTGGGAAACATTCAGTACTTC.

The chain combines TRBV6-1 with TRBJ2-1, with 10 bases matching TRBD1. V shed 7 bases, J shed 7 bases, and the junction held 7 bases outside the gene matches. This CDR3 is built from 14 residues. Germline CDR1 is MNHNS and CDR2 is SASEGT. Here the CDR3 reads CASIRDRGGNEQFF. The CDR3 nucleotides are TGTGCCAGCATCCGGGACAGGGGCGGGAATGAGCAGTTCTTC.

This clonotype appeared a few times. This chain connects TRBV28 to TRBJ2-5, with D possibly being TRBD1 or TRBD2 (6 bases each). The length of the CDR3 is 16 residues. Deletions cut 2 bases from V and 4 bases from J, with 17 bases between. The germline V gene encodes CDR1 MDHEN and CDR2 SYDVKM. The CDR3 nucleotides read TGTGCCAGCAGTTTAGGGTCCCGGGGGCGGAGAGAGACCCAGTACTTC. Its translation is CASSLGSRGRRETQYF.

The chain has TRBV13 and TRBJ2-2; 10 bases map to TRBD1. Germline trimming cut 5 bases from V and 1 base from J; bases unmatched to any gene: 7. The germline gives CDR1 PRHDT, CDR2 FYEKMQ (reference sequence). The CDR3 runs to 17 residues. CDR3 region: CASSASGTGVNTGELFF. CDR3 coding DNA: TGTGCCAGCAGCGCTTCCGGGACAGGGGTGAACACCGGGGAGCTGTTTTTT.

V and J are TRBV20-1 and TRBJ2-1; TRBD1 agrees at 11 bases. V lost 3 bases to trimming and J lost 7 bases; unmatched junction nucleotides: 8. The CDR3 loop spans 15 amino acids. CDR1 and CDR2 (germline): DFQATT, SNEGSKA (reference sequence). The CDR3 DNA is TGCAGTGCTAGGGGAGGACAGGGGGCGGTTAATGAGCAGTTCTTC. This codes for CSARGGQGAVNEQFF.